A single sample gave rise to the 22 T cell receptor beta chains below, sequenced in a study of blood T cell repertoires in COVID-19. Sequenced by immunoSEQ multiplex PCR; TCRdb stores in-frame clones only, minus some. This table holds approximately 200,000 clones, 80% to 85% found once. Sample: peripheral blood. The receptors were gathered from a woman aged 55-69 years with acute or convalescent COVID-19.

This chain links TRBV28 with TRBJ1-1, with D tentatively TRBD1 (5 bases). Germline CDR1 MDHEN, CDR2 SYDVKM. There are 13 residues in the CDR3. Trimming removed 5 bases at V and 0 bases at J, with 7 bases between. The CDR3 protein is CASSRQLNTEAFF. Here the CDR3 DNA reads TGTGCCAGCAGTCGACAGCTGAACACTGAAGCTTTCTTT.

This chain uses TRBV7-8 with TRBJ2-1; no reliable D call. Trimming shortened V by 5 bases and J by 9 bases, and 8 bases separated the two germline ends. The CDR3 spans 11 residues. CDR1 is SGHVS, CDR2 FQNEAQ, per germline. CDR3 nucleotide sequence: TGTGCCAGCAGCCCCGGTTCTGAGCAGTTCTTC. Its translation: CASSPGSEQFF. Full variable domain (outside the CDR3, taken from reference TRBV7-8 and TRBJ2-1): GAGVSQSPRYKVAKRGQDVALRCDPISGHVSLFWYQQALGQGPEFLTYFQNEAQLDKSGLPSDRFFAERPEGSVSTLKIQRTQQEDSAVYLCASSPGSEQFFGPGTRLTVL.

CDR3 bases: TGTGCCAGCAGCTTAAGCCCCCACCGGACAGGGGAGTATGGCTACACCTTC. This encodes CASSLSPHRTGEYGYTF. This rearrangement joins TRBV5-4 to TRBJ1-2, with TRBD1 identical over 9 bases. Germline V lookup: CDR1 SGHNT, CDR2 YYREEE (reference sequence). The V and J ends lost 2 bases and 5 bases, in that order; junction bases with no gene match: 13. The CDR3 loop spans 17 amino acids.

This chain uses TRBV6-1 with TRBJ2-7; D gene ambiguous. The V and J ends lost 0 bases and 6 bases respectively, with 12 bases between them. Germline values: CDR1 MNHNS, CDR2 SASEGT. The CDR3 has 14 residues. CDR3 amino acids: CASSEARERSEQYF. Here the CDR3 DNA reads TGTGCCAGCAGTGAAGCACGCGAGAGGAGCGAGCAGTACTTC.

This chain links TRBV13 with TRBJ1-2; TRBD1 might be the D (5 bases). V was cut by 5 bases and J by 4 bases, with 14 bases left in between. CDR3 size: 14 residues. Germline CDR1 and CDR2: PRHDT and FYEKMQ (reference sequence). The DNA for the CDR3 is TGTGCCAGCAGCCGAACAGGAGATTTCTATGGCTACACCTTC. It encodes CASSRTGDFYGYTF.

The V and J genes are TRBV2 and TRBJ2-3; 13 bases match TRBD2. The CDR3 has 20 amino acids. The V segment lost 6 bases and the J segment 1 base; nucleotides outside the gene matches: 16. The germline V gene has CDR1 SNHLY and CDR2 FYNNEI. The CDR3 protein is CASRQTTGLAGVVGTDTQYF. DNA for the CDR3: TGTGCCAGCAGACAAACAACCGGACTAGCGGGGGTGGTGGGCACAGATACGCAGTATTTT.

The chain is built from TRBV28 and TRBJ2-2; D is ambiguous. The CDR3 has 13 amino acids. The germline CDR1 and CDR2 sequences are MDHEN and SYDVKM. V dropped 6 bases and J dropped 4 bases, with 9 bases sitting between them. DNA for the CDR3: TGTGCCAGCAGCTTACCGGGCACCGGGGAGCTGTTTTTT. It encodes CASSLPGTGELFF. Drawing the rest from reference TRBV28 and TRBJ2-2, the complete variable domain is DVKVTQSSRYLVKRTGEKVFLECVQDMDHENMFWYRQDPGLGLRLIYFSYDVKMKEKGDIPEGYSVSREKKERFSLILESASTNQTSMYLCASSLPGTGELFFGEGSRLTVL.

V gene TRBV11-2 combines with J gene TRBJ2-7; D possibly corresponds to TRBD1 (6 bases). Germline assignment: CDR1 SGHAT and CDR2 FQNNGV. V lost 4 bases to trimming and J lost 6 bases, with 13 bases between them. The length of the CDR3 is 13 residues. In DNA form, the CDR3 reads TGTGCCAGCAGCTACACCGGACAGCGCGAGCAGTACTTC. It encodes CASSYTGQREQYF.

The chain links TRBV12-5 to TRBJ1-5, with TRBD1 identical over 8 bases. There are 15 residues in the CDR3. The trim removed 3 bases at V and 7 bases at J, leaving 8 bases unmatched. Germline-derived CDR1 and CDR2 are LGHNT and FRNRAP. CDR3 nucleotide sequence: TGTGCTAGTGGTTTATCCGGACAGGGACTACAGCCCCAGCATTTT. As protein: CASGLSGQGLQPQHF.

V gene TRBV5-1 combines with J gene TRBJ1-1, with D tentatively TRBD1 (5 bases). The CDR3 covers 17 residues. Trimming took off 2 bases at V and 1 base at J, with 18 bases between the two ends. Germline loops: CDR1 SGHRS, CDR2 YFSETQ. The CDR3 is CASSLGFREGRNTEAFF. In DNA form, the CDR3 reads TGCGCCAGCAGCTTAGGGTTTCGGGAGGGGAGGAACACTGAAGCTTTCTTT.

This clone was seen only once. As DNA, the CDR3 is TGTGCCAGCAGCTTTTCTAGCGGGGGAGGCTACAATGAGCAGTTCTTC. Amino acids: CASSFSSGGGYNEQFF. V and J are TRBV7-2 and TRBJ2-1; TRBD2 matches 10 bases. The CDR3 runs 16 residues. The ends lost 3 bases at V and 3 bases at J; junction bases unmatched: 5. Looked up from germline, CDR1 is SGHTA and CDR2 is FQGNSA.

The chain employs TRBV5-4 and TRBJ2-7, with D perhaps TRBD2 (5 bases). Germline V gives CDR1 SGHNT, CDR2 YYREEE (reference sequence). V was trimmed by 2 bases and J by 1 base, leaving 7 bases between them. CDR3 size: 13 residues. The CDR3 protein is CASSFTGSYEQYF. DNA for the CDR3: TGTGCCAGCAGCTTCACGGGATCCTACGAGCAGTACTTC.

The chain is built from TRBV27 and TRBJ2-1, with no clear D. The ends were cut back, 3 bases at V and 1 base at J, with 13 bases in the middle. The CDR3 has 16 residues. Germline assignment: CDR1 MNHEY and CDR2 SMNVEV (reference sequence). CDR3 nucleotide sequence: TGTGCCAGCAGTTTCCCTCCCTACTATTCCTACAATGAGCAGTTCTTC. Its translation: CASSFPPYYSYNEQFF.

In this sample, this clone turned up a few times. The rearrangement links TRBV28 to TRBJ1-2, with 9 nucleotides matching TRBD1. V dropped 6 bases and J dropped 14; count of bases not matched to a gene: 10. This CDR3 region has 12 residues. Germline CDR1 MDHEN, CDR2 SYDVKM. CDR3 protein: CASRTTQGAWTF. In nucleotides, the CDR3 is TGTGCCAGCAGGACAACACAGGGGGCTTGGACCTTC.

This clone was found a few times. The CDR3 DNA follows: TGTGCCAGCAGTTTAACCCCGCAGGGGACCTACGAGCAGTACTTC. It encodes CASSLTPQGTYEQYF. The chain couples TRBV27 to TRBJ2-7, with D perhaps matching TRBD1 (6 bases). Germline lookup yields CDR1 MNHEY and CDR2 SMNVEV (reference sequence). CDR3 size: 15 residues. The germline V and J ends were trimmed by 2 bases and 2 bases, with 13 bases remaining between them.

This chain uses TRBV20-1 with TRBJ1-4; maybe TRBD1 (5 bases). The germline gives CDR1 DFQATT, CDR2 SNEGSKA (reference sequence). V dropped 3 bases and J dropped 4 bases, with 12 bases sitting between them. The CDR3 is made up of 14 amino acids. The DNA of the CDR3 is TGCAGTGCTAGTGCCGGGGGTGTTAATGAAAAACTGTTTTTT. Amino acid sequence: CSASAGGVNEKLFF.

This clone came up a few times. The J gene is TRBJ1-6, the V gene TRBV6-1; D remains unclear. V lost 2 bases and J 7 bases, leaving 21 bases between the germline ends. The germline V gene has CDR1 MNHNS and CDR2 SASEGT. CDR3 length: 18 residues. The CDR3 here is CASSELVVGGHRNSPLHF. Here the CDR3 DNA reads TGTGCCAGCAGTGAATTAGTGGTCGGTGGGCATCGAAATTCACCCCTCCACTTT.

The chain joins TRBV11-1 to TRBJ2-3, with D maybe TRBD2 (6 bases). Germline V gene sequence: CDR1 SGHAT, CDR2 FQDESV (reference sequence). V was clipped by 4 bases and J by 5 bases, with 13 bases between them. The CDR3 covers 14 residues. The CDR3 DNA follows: TGTGCCAGCAGCTCTAGCGTGGGAGGAGATACGCAGTATTTT. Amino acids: CASSSSVGGDTQYF.

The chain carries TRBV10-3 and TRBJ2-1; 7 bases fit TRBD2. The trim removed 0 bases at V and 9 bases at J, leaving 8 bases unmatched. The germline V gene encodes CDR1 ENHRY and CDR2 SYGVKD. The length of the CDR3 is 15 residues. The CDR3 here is CAISESNGGNFEQFF. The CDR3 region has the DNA TGTGCCATCAGTGAGTCTAACGGGGGGAACTTTGAGCAGTTCTTC.

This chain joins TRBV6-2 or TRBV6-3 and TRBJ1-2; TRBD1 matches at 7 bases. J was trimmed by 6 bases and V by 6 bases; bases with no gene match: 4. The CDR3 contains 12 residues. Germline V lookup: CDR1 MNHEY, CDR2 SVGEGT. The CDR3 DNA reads TGTGCCAGCAGCGACAGGGCGCATGGCTACACCTTC. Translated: CASSDRAHGYTF.

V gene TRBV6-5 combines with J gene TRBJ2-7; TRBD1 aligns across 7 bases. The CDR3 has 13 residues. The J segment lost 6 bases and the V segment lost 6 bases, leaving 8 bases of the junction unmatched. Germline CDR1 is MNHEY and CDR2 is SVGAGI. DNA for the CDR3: TGTGCCAGCAGCCCGACAGGGTCGGGCGAGCAGTACTTC. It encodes CASSPTGSGEQYF.

The CDR3 DNA sequence: TGTGCCTGGACTCACAGATTGAACACTGAAGCTTTCTTT. Amino acids: CAWTHRLNTEAFF. V usage is TRBV30 and J usage is TRBJ1-1; unclear D gene. The germline V and J ends were trimmed by 4 bases and 0 bases, with 9 bases remaining between them. Germline CDR1 GTSNPN, CDR2 SVGIG (reference sequence). The CDR3 loop spans 13 amino acids.